These 17 T cell receptor beta chains originate from one sample sequenced in a study of blood T cell repertoires in COVID-19. TCRdb's copy holds only in-frame clones and misses some; the assay was immunoSEQ multiplex PCR. The data show around 250,000 clones, with 70% to 85% seen just once and 15% held by the top ten. The specimen was PBMCs or T cells enriched from blood (not recorded which). Receptors were obtained from a middle-aged man who had recovered from COVID-19.

This clone was detected only once. The chain has TRBV5-1 and TRBJ1-6; possible D gene TRBD1, 6 bases. CDR3 size: 15 residues. From germline, CDR1 is SGHRS and CDR2 YFSETQ. The V end lost 4 bases, the J end lost 4 bases, and 12 bases lay between the germline ends. The CDR3 spells CASSDQGHYNSPLHF. The CDR3 region has the DNA TGCGCCAGCAGCGACCAGGGGCATTATAATTCACCCCTCCACTTT.

This rearrangement joins TRBV27 to TRBJ2-7; D not certain. This CDR3 contains 15 residues. V lost 5 bases and J lost 4, with 18 bases in between. The V gene's germline CDR1 is MNHEY and CDR2 SMNVEV (reference sequence). The CDR3 DNA is TGTGCCAGCAGTCTACGTCCTGAAGCCGCATACGAGCAGTACTTC. Amino acid sequence: CASSLRPEAAYEQYF.

This rearrangement joins TRBV28 to TRBJ1-1; 8 bases agree with TRBD1. Germline V gene sequence: CDR1 MDHEN, CDR2 SYDVKM. Trimming removed 2 bases from V and 5 bases from J; junction bases left unmatched: 16. This CDR3 is built from 18 residues. The CDR3 DNA follows: TGTGCCAGCAGTTTAGCGGGGCAGGGGGCTCTAGGAGGGACTGAAGCTTTCTTT. This sequence encodes CASSLAGQGALGGTEAFF.

The chain joins TRBV6-5 to TRBJ1-4; TRBD1 matches 9 bases. V trimming: 7 bases; J trimming: 8 bases; junction bases outside the gene matches: 11. CDR1 and CDR2 from the germline V gene are MNHEY and SVGAGI. The CDR3 extends over 15 amino acids. The CDR3 region is CASNYRDRASEKLFF. CDR3 DNA: TGTGCCAGCAACTACCGGGACAGGGCTTCCGAAAAACTGTTTTTT.

V and J are TRBV7-9 and TRBJ1-1; D is ambiguous. V was pared by 1 base and J by 5 bases, with 11 bases between. The CDR3 has 14 residues. Germline V gives CDR1 SEHNR, CDR2 FQNEAQ (reference sequence). CDR3 coding DNA: TGTGCCAGCAGCTTAGGCAGGTTTTCGACTGAAGCTTTCTTT. It codes for CASSLGRFSTEAFF.

The V gene is TRBV4-1, the J gene TRBJ1-1; 10 positions match TRBD1. From germline, CDR1 is MGHRA and CDR2 YSYEKL. The junction had 9 bases not matched to a gene; V was cut back by 1 base and J by 4 bases. The CDR3 sequence is 17 residues long. The CDR3 sequence is CASSQVRQGAKSTEAFF. The DNA of the CDR3 is TGCGCCAGCAGCCAAGTCAGACAGGGGGCGAAATCCACTGAAGCTTTCTTT.

The chain joins TRBV12-3 or TRBV12-4 to TRBJ2-7, with D tentatively TRBD2 (5 bases). The CDR3 loop spans 12 amino acids. The V gene lost 5 bases and the J gene lost 2 bases, with 7 bases spanning the gap. The CDR3 DNA is TGTGCCAGCAGTCGGGGTCCCTACGAGCAGTACTTC. Residues: CASSRGPYEQYF.

This rearrangement joins TRBV30 to TRBJ1-3, with D perhaps TRBD1 (5 bases). This CDR3 is 18 amino acids long. Germline assignment: CDR1 GTSNPN and CDR2 SVGIG (reference sequence). Trimming took 4 bases from V and 0 from J, leaving 22 bases between them. The DNA for the CDR3 is TGTGCCTGGAAACAACAGGTCGAATACAATAACTCTGGAAACACCATATATTTT. Translation: CAWKQQVEYNNSGNTIYF.

The V gene is TRBV2, the J gene TRBJ2-5; 10 nucleotides line up with TRBD1. The V gene end was trimmed by 6 bases and the J gene end by 4 bases; junction bases not matched to a gene: 5. CDR1 is SNHLY and CDR2 is FYNNEI in the germline V gene. This CDR3 is 14 amino acids long. The CDR3 DNA is TGTGCCAGCAGACCGGGGACAGGGGTAGAGACCCAGTACTTC. The encoded protein is CASRPGTGVETQYF. Drawing the rest from reference TRBV2 and TRBJ2-5, the complete variable domain is EPEVTQTPSHQVTQMGQEVILRCVPISNHLYFYWYRQILGQKVEFLVSFYNNEISEKSEIFDDQFSVERPDGSNFTLKIRSTKLEDSAMYFCASRPGTGVETQYFGPGTRLLVL.

This chain joins TRBV9 and TRBJ2-3; D remains ambiguous. Per germline, CDR1 SGDLS and CDR2 YYNGEE. CDR3 size: 13 residues. V was cut by 3 bases and J by 2 bases, with 7 bases left in between. CDR3 in amino acids: CASSAAATDTQYF. The CDR3 region has the DNA TGTGCCAGCAGCGCGGCGGCCACAGATACGCAGTATTTT. Full variable domain (outside the CDR3, taken from reference TRBV9 and TRBJ2-3): DSGVTQTPKHLITATGQRVTLRCSPRSGDLSVYWYQQSLDQGLQFLIQYYNGEERAKGNILERFSAQQFPDLHSELNLSSLELGDSALYFCASSAAATDTQYFGPGTRLTVL.

This chain uses TRBV12-3 or TRBV12-4 with TRBJ1-1, with D maybe TRBD1 (6 bases). This CDR3 region has 13 residues. V lost 3 bases to trimming and J lost 4 bases, with 9 bases between them. CDR3 residues: CASSLVRGTEAFF. CDR3 nucleotides: TGTGCCAGCAGTTTGGTCAGGGGCACTGAAGCTTTCTTT.

The chain employs TRBV6-5 and TRBJ2-3, with a tentative D call TRBD2 (6 bases). V was clipped by 0 bases and J by 4 bases, with 8 bases between them. Per the germline V gene, CDR1 is MNHEY and CDR2 is SVGAGI. This CDR3 is built from 14 residues. CDR3 loop: CASSYSPGADTQYF. The CDR3 nucleotides are TGTGCCAGCAGTTACTCACCGGGGGCAGATACGCAGTATTTT.

This chain links TRBV5-6 with TRBJ1-5; D is unclear. Trimming removed 5 bases from V and 9 bases from J, with 24 bases in between. The CDR3 has 16 amino acids. The germline gives CDR1 SGHDT, CDR2 YYEEEE. The CDR3 spells CASSQGLGAAGRPQHF. CDR3 nucleotides: TGTGCCAGCAGTCAAGGGTTGGGTGCGGCGGGCAGGCCCCAGCATTTT. Full variable domain (outside the CDR3, taken from reference TRBV5-6 and TRBJ1-5): DAGVTQSPTHLIKTRGQQVTLRCSPKSGHDTVSWYQQALGQGPQFIFQYYEEEERQRGNFPDRFSGHQFPNYSSELNVNALLLGDSALYLCASSQGLGAAGRPQHFGDGTRLSIL.

This clone was picked up one time. The V and J genes are TRBV28 and TRBJ2-7; D is ambiguous. This CDR3 contains 15 residues. Germline V gene data show CDR1 as MDHEN and CDR2 as SYDVKM. Trimming pared 1 base from V and 2 bases from J, leaving 12 bases between. This chain's CDR3 is CASSLLGPSAYEQYF. DNA for the CDR3: TGTGCCAGCAGTTTATTGGGTCCCAGCGCCTACGAGCAGTACTTC.

This rearrangement joins TRBV4-1 to TRBJ2-5; TRBD2 is a possible D gene (6 bases). Germline loops: CDR1 MGHRA, CDR2 YSYEKL. V was clipped by 0 bases and J by 5 bases, with 10 bases between them. The CDR3 consists of 14 residues. In nucleotides, the CDR3 is TGCGCCAGCAGCCAAGACGGGGGATGGGAGACCCAGTACTTC. As protein: CASSQDGGWETQYF.

The chain combines TRBV6-5 with TRBJ2-3; D remains unclear. Germline assignment: CDR1 MNHEY and CDR2 SVGAGI. This CDR3 comprises 16 residues. V was trimmed by 0 bases and J by 0 bases, leaving 10 bases between them. CDR3 loop: CASSYSAGRSTDTQYF. The CDR3 DNA follows: TGTGCCAGCAGTTACTCAGCAGGAAGGAGCACAGATACGCAGTATTTT.

The genes are TRBV7-3 and TRBJ1-5; no firm D call. Trimming shortened V by 1 base and J by 3 bases, and 10 bases separated the two germline ends. The CDR3 is 15 amino acids. The germline gives CDR1 SGHTA, CDR2 FQGTGA. The CDR3: CASSLSGEVNQPQHF. The CDR3 DNA reads TGTGCCAGCAGCTTAAGTGGGGAGGTCAATCAGCCCCAGCATTTT.